This TCR beta chain emerged from a study of shared clonotypes between healthy human individuals. Study overall: Each donor's CD8 memory used one plate, CD8 naive two, each CD4 subset three. General study results and limits: The study found roughly 5% of naive CD4 clonotypes shared across a few donors.

TCRdb keeps only in-frame clones here, not all; method: immunoSEQ multiplex PCR. The sample carries about 2.3 million clones, just under 95% recorded once. Trimming pared 6 bases from V and 9 bases from J, leaving 20 bases between. Germline V lookup: CDR1 SGHTA, CDR2 FQGTGA. The CDR3 runs to 14 residues. On this clone itself: Its antigen is unknown.

The receptor was isolated from a man between 18 and 35 years old in good health. Some clones in this sample may be carry-over from other donors' samples. The genes are TRBV7-3 and TRBJ2-5, with a weak D call TRBD2 (5 bases). Sequencing was done on a sample of naive CD4+ T cells from PBMCs. Subset reported: CD45RA+ positively selected. The CDR3 reads CASSPDGRLRAQYF. CDR3 DNA sequence: TGTGCCAGCAGTCCGGACGGAAGACTAAGGGCCCAGTACTTC. Using reference TRBV7-3 and TRBJ2-5 for the parts outside the CDR3, the full variable domain is GAGVSQTPSNKVTEKGKYVELRCDPISGHTALYWYRQSLGQGPEFLIYFQGTGAADDSGLPNDRFFAVRPEGSVSTLKIQRTERGDSAVYLCASSPDGRLRAQYFGPGTRLLVL.